Listed here are 27 T cell receptor beta chains from one sample, sequenced in a study of beta chain features in type 1 diabetes. Study-level points and caveats: Significant though moderate, a shortening of TCRB CDR3s appeared in all four CD4+ subsets of Type 1 diabetes patients.

Every isolated RNA sample was fully reverse transcribed, so sequencing captured expressed TCRB transcripts. Clones were read by immunoSEQ multiplex PCR, and TCRdb kept only the in-frame ones, dropping some. Of 500,000 to 800,000 clones in the sample, about an eighth were seen once. The antigens of these receptors remain unknown. The sequenced sample consisted of naive CD4+ T cells from blood. These receptors all come from a man aged 25 to 40 with type 1 diabetes.

This clone was found a few times. V is TRBV18 and J is TRBJ2-7; 8 bases match TRBD1. Germline loops: CDR1 KGHSH, CDR2 LQKENI. The J segment lost 7 bases and the V segment lost 2 bases, leaving 1 base of the junction unmatched. The CDR3 sequence is 12 residues long. CDR3 in DNA: TGTGCCAGCTCACCAGGGACAGGTGAGCAGTACTTC. This translates into CASSPGTGEQYF.

The rearrangement uses TRBV7-3 and TRBJ2-1; 13 positions agree with TRBD2. V was pared by 4 bases and J by 8 bases, with 5 bases of the junction left unmatched. CDR1 is SGHTA and CDR2 is FQGTGA in the germline V gene. The CDR3 loop spans 15 amino acids. The CDR3: CASSSGTSGADEQFF. The CDR3, as DNA: TGTGCCAGCAGCTCCGGGACTAGCGGGGCCGATGAGCAGTTCTTC. The entire variable domain, with the rest obtained from reference TRBV7-3 and TRBJ2-1, is as follows: GAGVSQTPSNKVTEKGKYVELRCDPISGHTALYWYRQSLGQGPEFLIYFQGTGAADDSGLPNDRFFAVRPEGSVSTLKIQRTERGDSAVYLCASSSGTSGADEQFFGPGTRLTVL.

This clone has more than one count but fewer than ten. The V gene is TRBV2, the J gene TRBJ2-7, with a weak D call TRBD1 (5 bases). The CDR3 length is 13 residues. V shed 5 bases and J shed 3 bases, with 11 bases lying between them. The V gene's germline CDR1 is SNHLY and CDR2 FYNNEI. As DNA, the CDR3 is TGTGCCAGCAGTAGGGGCAGGATCTACGAGCAGTACTTC. Its translation is CASSRGRIYEQYF.

The rearrangement uses TRBV5-4 and TRBJ2-5; D is ambiguous. The CDR3 extends over 13 amino acids. Trimming pared 3 bases from V and 2 bases from J, leaving 8 bases between. Per the germline V gene, CDR1 is SGHNT and CDR2 is YYREEE (reference sequence). The CDR3 here is CASSSRVQETQYF. CDR3 coding DNA: TGTGCCAGCAGCTCGCGCGTACAAGAGACCCAGTACTTC.

This clone was seen more than once but under ten times. The chain links TRBV7-2 to TRBJ2-5; D remains unclear. The ends were cut back, 6 bases at V and 2 bases at J, with 10 bases in the middle. The length of the CDR3 is 13 residues. Looked up from germline, CDR1 is SGHTA and CDR2 is FQGNSA. The CDR3 DNA reads TGTGCCAGCAGGCCGGCAGAGCAAGAGACCCAGTACTTC. This encodes CASRPAEQETQYF.

The V call is TRBV12-5, the J call TRBJ1-1; TRBD1 matches 8 bases. The CDR3 extends over 16 amino acids. The ends lost 1 base at V and 5 bases at J; junction bases unmatched: 9. From germline, CDR1 is LGHNT and CDR2 FRNRAP. The CDR3 is CASGLGRTGSRTEAFF. The DNA of the CDR3 is TGTGCTAGTGGTTTGGGTAGGACAGGGTCGAGGACTGAAGCTTTCTTT.

This clone has just a few counts. CDR3 region: CAISRDRGTDTQYF. The CDR3 DNA sequence: TGTGCCATCAGTAGGGACAGGGGGACAGATACGCAGTATTTT. The V and J genes are TRBV10-3 and TRBJ2-3, with 11 nucleotides matching TRBD1. The CDR3 spans 14 residues. Trimming removed 5 bases from V and 3 bases from J; junction bases left unmatched: 1. Germline assignment: CDR1 ENHRY and CDR2 SYGVKD.

The rearrangement joins TRBV6-5 to TRBJ2-7, with 7 bases that match TRBD1. In germline, CDR1 is MNHEY, CDR2 SVGAGI. V dropped 0 bases and J dropped 10; count of bases not matched to a gene: 9. This CDR3 has 14 amino acids. This CDR3 is CASSYSRQGSIQYF. The CDR3 DNA follows: TGTGCCAGCAGTTACTCCAGACAGGGTTCGATCCAGTACTTC.

The table lists this clone with a count of one. The chain has TRBV11-2 and TRBJ2-5; no clear D. This CDR3 is built from 11 residues. V lost 5 bases and J 8 bases, leaving 9 bases between the germline ends. The germline gives CDR1 SGHAT, CDR2 FQNNGV. The CDR3 nucleotides read TGTGCCAGCAGCCCTTGGAGAACCCAGTACTTC. Translated: CASSPWRTQYF.

Regarding this clone: This sample also contains other DNA sequences that code for the same CDR3. The rearrangement links TRBV11-2 to TRBJ2-3; D is unclear. Trimming cost V 0 bases and J 1 base, with 5 bases left between them. CDR1 is SGHAT and CDR2 is FQNNGV in the germline V gene. This CDR3 is 14 amino acids long. For the CDR3, the DNA is TGTGCCAGCAGCTTAGATCGTGGCACAGATACGCAGTATTTT. Its protein is CASSLDRGTDTQYF.

The gene calls are TRBV4-3 and TRBJ1-6, with D possibly TRBD1 on 5 matching bases. The CDR3 has 15 residues. Per the germline V gene, CDR1 is LGHNA and CDR2 is YSLEER. Trimming left V 0 bases short and J 10 bases short, with 13 bases between. CDR3 amino acids: CASSQEGDSWSPLHF. The CDR3 DNA reads as TGCGCCAGCAGCCAAGAGGGTGACAGTTGGTCACCCCTCCACTTT.

This clone was detected only a few times. The chain recombines TRBV2 with TRBJ2-5; tentatively, D is TRBD2 (6 bases). The ends were cut back, 9 bases at V and 5 bases at J, with 22 bases in the middle. From germline, CDR1 is SNHLY and CDR2 FYNNEI. The CDR3 covers 15 residues. DNA of the CDR3: TGTGCCAGTATTGGTATGGCAGGGAGGCGCGAGACCCAGTACTTC. It yields the protein CASIGMAGRRETQYF.

The chain joins TRBV16 to TRBJ2-6; TRBD1 agrees at 9 bases. The germline V gene encodes CDR1 KGHSY and CDR2 FQNENV. The CDR3 covers 18 residues. V was pared by 4 bases and J by 0 bases, with 7 bases of the junction left unmatched. The CDR3 DNA is TGTGCCAGCAGCCCCCGGGACAGGGCGAGCTCTGGGGCCAACGTCCTGACTTTC. It specifies CASSPRDRASSGANVLTF. The entire variable domain, with the rest obtained from reference TRBV16 and TRBJ2-6, is as follows: GEEVAQTPKHLVRGEGQKAKLYCAPIKGHSYVFWYQQVLKNEFKFLISFQNENVFDETGMPKERFSAKCLPNSPCSLEIQATKLEDSAVYFCASSPRDRASSGANVLTFGAGSRLTVL.

The chain employs TRBV19 and TRBJ2-7, with 8 bases matching TRBD1. CDR1 is LNHDA and CDR2 is SQIVND in the germline V gene (reference sequence). With V trimmed by 4 bases and J by 6 bases, 8 bases remained unmatched. This CDR3 contains 14 residues. The CDR3 nucleotides are TGTGCCAGTAGTACCTCCGGGACAGGAGGCGAGCAGTACTTC. Its translation is CASSTSGTGGEQYF.

This clone has only a few counts. This sequence joins TRBV6-1 and TRBJ2-7, with D perhaps matching TRBD2 (5 bases). Trimming removed 1 base from V and 3 bases from J, with 10 bases in between. Germline CDR1 and CDR2: MNHNS and SASEGT. This CDR3 has 14 amino acids. The CDR3 DNA reads TGTGCCAGCAGTGAAGGTCTTGAGGGCTACGAGCAGTACTTC. Its protein is CASSEGLEGYEQYF.

This clone was seen only a few times. V is TRBV28 and J is TRBJ2-1; TRBD1 matches at 7 bases. Looked up from germline, CDR1 is MDHEN and CDR2 is SYDVKM. The CDR3 runs 15 residues. The J segment lost 3 bases and the V segment lost 4 bases, leaving 6 bases of the junction unmatched. The CDR3 sequence: CASSSLGTDYNEQFF. CDR3 in DNA: TGTGCCAGCAGTTCCCTGGGGACAGACTACAATGAGCAGTTCTTC.

The rearrangement uses TRBV6-4 and TRBJ2-2, with D unresolved. The V gene lost 2 bases and the J gene lost 2 bases, with 3 bases spanning the gap. This CDR3 contains 13 residues. Per germline, CDR1 MRHNA and CDR2 SNTAGT. The chain's CDR3 is CASSDANTGELFF. The CDR3 coding sequence is TGTGCCAGCAGTGACGCAAACACCGGGGAGCTGTTTTTT.

This clone came up a few times. The chain is built from TRBV6-5 and TRBJ2-7; 7 bases are shared with TRBD2. The junction had 8 bases not matched to a gene; V was cut back by 0 bases and J by 3 bases. This CDR3 is 16 amino acids long. Germline assignment: CDR1 MNHEY and CDR2 SVGAGI. The CDR3 sequence: CASSYSGRGEGYEQYF. The CDR3 DNA sequence: TGTGCCAGCAGTTACTCGGGTCGGGGGGAAGGCTACGAGCAGTACTTC.

The chain recombines TRBV5-4 with TRBJ2-3, with 7 positions matching TRBD2. Losses at the gene ends were 1 base for V and 0 bases for J; bases not matched to a gene: 2. CDR3 length equals 15 residues. CDR1 is SGHNT and CDR2 is YYREEE in the germline V gene (reference sequence). CDR3 coding DNA: TGTGCCAGCAGCTTGAAACTAGCGAGCACAGATACGCAGTATTTT. Amino acids: CASSLKLASTDTQYF.

As regards this clone: One end of the junction is discordant with germline, which a read error may explain. The CDR3 loop is CSVSPPLRPRAYF. The DNA of the CDR3 is TGCAGCGTATCCCCCCCCCTTAGGCCCCGGGCTTACTTT. The chain joins TRBV29-1 to TRBJ1-1; no definite D call. The CDR3 contains 13 residues. Looked up from germline, CDR1 is SQVTM and CDR2 is ANQGSEA.

In its sample, this clone was seen a few times. J is TRBJ1-4 and V is TRBV6-5; 8 bases fit TRBD1. This CDR3 is built from 13 residues. V was pared by 5 bases and J by 8 bases, with 4 bases of the junction left unmatched. Germline loops: CDR1 MNHEY, CDR2 SVGAGI. The CDR3 protein is CASSPRDREKLFF. Here the CDR3 DNA reads TGTGCCAGCAGTCCGAGGGACAGGGAAAAACTGTTTTTT.

Notes on this clone: The same CDR3 is also encoded by other DNA sequences in this sample. This chain connects TRBV11-3 to TRBJ2-1; D might be TRBD1 (5 bases). The CDR3 is 13 residues long. The V gene's germline CDR1 is SGHNT and CDR2 YENEEA. Trimming stripped 4 bases from V and 4 bases from J, with 8 bases between. CDR3 sequence: CASSSDSYNEQFF. The CDR3 nucleotides are TGTGCCAGCAGCTCCGACAGTTACAATGAGCAGTTCTTC.

This clone has a single count. The CDR3 bases are TGTGCCATCAGTGAACAGGGGGGCGAGCAGTACTTC. As protein: CAISEQGGEQYF. The V gene is TRBV10-3, the J gene TRBJ2-7, with 8 bases fitting TRBD1. Trimming at V came to 3 bases and at J to 6 bases, leaving 1 base not matched to a gene. The CDR3 has 12 residues. The germline V gene encodes CDR1 ENHRY and CDR2 SYGVKD.

The V and J genes are TRBV7-2 and TRBJ2-3; D is perhaps TRBD2 (6 bases). From germline, CDR1 is SGHTA and CDR2 FQGNSA. The V and J ends lost 0 bases and 3 bases respectively, with 13 bases between them. The CDR3 runs to 16 residues. The CDR3 region is CASSLAPAGITDTQYF. The CDR3 DNA follows: TGTGCCAGCAGCTTAGCCCCGGCGGGGATAACAGATACGCAGTATTTT. The complete variable domain, with remaining parts taken from reference TRBV7-2 and TRBJ2-3, reads GAGVSQSPSNKVTEKGKDVELRCDPISGHTALYWYRQSLGQGLEFLIYFQGNSAPDKSGLPSDRFSAERTGGSVSTLTIQRTQQEDSAVYLCASSLAPAGITDTQYFGPGTRLTVL.

This rearrangement joins TRBV5-1 to TRBJ2-5; D not certain. Per germline, CDR1 SGHRS and CDR2 YFSETQ. The CDR3 length is 16 residues. Trimming removed 0 bases from V and 2 bases from J, with 14 bases in between. For the CDR3, the DNA is TGCGCCAGCAGCTTGGCGCAGCTTCCGCCACAAGAGACCCAGTACTTC. It codes for CASSLAQLPPQETQYF.

V usage is TRBV9 and J usage is TRBJ2-7; D gene ambiguous. This CDR3 contains 13 residues. Looked up from germline, CDR1 is SGDLS and CDR2 is YYNGEE. V lost 2 bases and J lost 0, with 6 bases in between. The CDR3 nucleotides are TGTGCCAGCAGCGTTGACAACTCCTACGAGCAGTACTTC. This translates into CASSVDNSYEQYF.

There are a few counts of this clone. The gene calls are TRBV5-1 and TRBJ2-7; TRBD1 aligns across 9 bases. The V and J ends lost 3 bases and 4 bases, in that order; junction bases with no gene match: 8. The CDR3 contains 15 residues. In germline, CDR1 is SGHRS, CDR2 YFSETQ. The CDR3 protein is CASSSLGQGIYEQYF. The DNA of the CDR3 is TGCGCCAGCAGCTCTCTCGGACAGGGGATTTACGAGCAGTACTTC.